This T cell receptor (beta chain) was retrieved from a study of blood T cell repertoires in COVID-19. Study-wide background: The cDNA or gDNA used as material had been derived from T cells, B-cell-depleted T cells, or PBMCs.

Sequenced by immunoSEQ multiplex PCR; TCRdb stores in-frame clones only, minus some. Here the sample spans around 100,000 clones, roughly 88% being singletons. The TCR sequence derives from a woman in her 70s who had recovered from COVID-19. The specimen sequenced was peripheral blood.

The CDR3 region has the DNA TGCAGTGTCATACTAGTTTTGGAGCAGTTCTTC. Encoded protein: CSVILVLEQFF. The rearrangement links TRBV20-1 to TRBJ2-1; D might be TRBD2 (5 bases). CDR3 length equals 11 residues. V was trimmed by 7 bases and J by 10 bases, leaving 14 bases between them. Germline values: CDR1 DFQATT, CDR2 SNEGSKA (reference sequence).